A selection of T cell receptor beta chains follows, all from one sample in a study of identifying expanded T cells in peripheral blood. Here immunoSEQ multiplex PCR was the method, and the copy in TCRdb shows in-frame clones only, minus some. The table lists over 75,000 clones, approximately 89% of them singletons. Sequencing used blood. The receptors were sampled from a person aged 18 to 70 in good health. The CDR3 runs from the conserved cysteine through the conserved F or W. Each record gives: D gene, V gene, clone size, J gene, CDR3 DNA, CDR3 protein. A D gene is named only where the DNA matches it firmly. Expanded clones are given a class, and other clones once, few, many or no size at all.

>.|TRBV28|.|TRBJ2-6
TGTGCCAGCACCCCGGGCAGTCTAACGGGCTCTGGGGCCAACGTCCTGACTTTC
CASTPGSLTGSGANVLTF
>TRBD2|TRBV5-4|.|TRBJ2-7
TGTGCCAGCAGCTTGGGGACTAGCGCGCACTACGAGCAGTACTTC
CASSLGTSAHYEQYF
>.|TRBV11-2|.|TRBJ2-7
TGTGCCAGCAGCTTTAGTGGGGCAAGCTCCTACGAGCAGTACTTC
CASSFSGASSYEQYF
>.|TRBV4-1|.|TRBJ2-7
TGCGCCAGCAGCCAAGATGGAGGGACGTACGAGCAGTACTTC
CASSQDGGTYEQYF
>.|TRBV11-2|.|TRBJ2-1
TGTGCCAGCGAGTCAGGCTTGCTCTACAATGAGCAGTTCTTC
CASESGLLYNEQFF
>.|TRBV19|few|TRBJ1-2
TGTGCCAGTAGTATGACAAGAAACTATGGCTACACCTTC
CASSMTRNYGYTF
>.|TRBV5-6|.|TRBJ1-3
TGTGCCAGCCAGGAAGGCTACTCTGGAAACACCATATATTTT
CASQEGYSGNTIYF
>TRBD2|TRBV27|.|TRBJ2-5
TGTGCCAGCAGTTCTATGGATAGACTAGCGGGGAGAGAGGAGACCCAGTACTTC
CASSSMDRLAGREETQYF
>TRBD1|TRBV14|.|TRBJ1-2
TGTGCCAGCAGCCACCCAGGACAGGATTTCTATGGCTACACCTTC
CASSHPGQDFYGYTF
>.|TRBV2|once|TRBJ1-4
TGTGCCAGCAGTGCCAGGGGAGGGTGGAATGAAAAACTGTTTTTT
CASSARGGWNEKLFF
>TRBD1|TRBV2|.|TRBJ2-7
TGTGCCAGCAGTCGCCGGACAGGGGGCGTCGACGAGCAGTACTTC
CASSRRTGGVDEQYF
>.|TRBV27|.|TRBJ2-7
TGTGCCAGCAATCTAGTGCCCCAGCTCCACTACGAGCAGTACTTC
CASNLVPQLHYEQYF
>TRBD1|TRBV7-8|once|TRBJ2-7
TGTGCCAGCAGCTCAATGACAGGGGGCCCCTACGAGCAGTACTTC
CASSSMTGGPYEQYF
>TRBD1|TRBV7-9|.|TRBJ2-7
TGTGCCAGCAGCTTAGCTGCCTGGGACAGCTCCTACGAGCAGTACTTC
CASSLAAWDSSYEQYF
>.|TRBV11-1|.|TRBJ2-7
TGTGCCAGCAGCTCCGGACGGGACTACGAGCAGTACTTC
CASSSGRDYEQYF
>TRBD1|TRBV2|.|TRBJ2-7
TGTGCCAGCAGTGACCGAAAGACAGGGGGCGAAACCTCTCCCGAGCAGTACTTC
CASSDRKTGGETSPEQYF
>TRBD1|TRBV28|.|TRBJ2-4
TGTGCCAGCAGTAAACAGGGGGTAGCCAAAAACATTCAGTACTTC
CASSKQGVAKNIQYF
>.|TRBV2|.|TRBJ2-3
TGTGCCAGCAGTGAACAGCCGAGCACAGATACGCAGTATTTT
CASSEQPSTDTQYF
>.|TRBV28|.|TRBJ1-2
TGTGCCAGCAGTCCCACAGACTATGGCTACACCTTC
CASSPTDYGYTF
>TRBD2|TRBV5-1|.|TRBJ2-7
TGCGCCAGCAGCGGCGGGACTAGCTACTACGAGCAGTACTTC
CASSGGTSYYEQYF
>.|TRBV19|.|TRBJ2-7
TGTGCCAGTAGTATCTGGGGCCAGGGGATCTACGAGCAGTACTTC
CASSIWGQGIYEQYF
>.|TRBV11-3|.|TRBJ2-2
TGTGCCAGCAGCTTACGGTCGGCCGGGGAGCTGTTTTTT
CASSLRSAGELFF
>.|TRBV9|.|TRBJ2-3
TGTGCCAGCAGCGTATTCGGGCGGTACACAGATACGCAGTATTTT
CASSVFGRYTDTQYF
>TRBD1|TRBV5-1|.|TRBJ2-7
TGCGCCAGCAGCGGGGGACAGACCTACGAGCAGTACTTC
CASSGGQTYEQYF
>.|TRBV2|.|TRBJ2-5
TGTGCCAGCAGTGCACTACGACAGTCAGATGAGACCCAGTACTTC
CASSALRQSDETQYF
>TRBD2|TRBV4-2|.|TRBJ2-5
TGTGCCAGCAGCCAACCGGGGGGTCAAGAGACCCAGTACTTC
CASSQPGGQETQYF
>.|TRBV7-9|once|TRBJ2-2
TGTGCCAGCAGCTTAGCGGAGTGGACGGCTACCGGGGAGCTGTTTTTT
CASSLAEWTATGELFF
>.|TRBV6-6|once|TRBJ2-7
TGTGCCAGCAAGCACACCAGCAGGGAAGGGGAGCAGTACTTC
CASKHTSREGEQYF
>.|TRBV5-1|.|TRBJ2-5
TGCGCCAGCAGCTCGAACGTCGGACAGCAAGAGACCCAGTACTTC
CASSSNVGQQETQYF
>TRBD1|TRBV28|.|TRBJ2-7
TGTGCCAGCAGTTTAATCGGACAGGGGGCCTACGAGCAGTACTTC
CASSLIGQGAYEQYF
>TRBD1|TRBV27|.|TRBJ1-6
TGTGCCAGCAGTTTAGGGACAGCTCGAAATTCACCCCTCCACTTT
CASSLGTARNSPLHF
>.|TRBV5-1|.|TRBJ2-5
TGCGCCAGCAGCTTGGACAACGAAGAGACCCAGTACTTC
CASSLDNEETQYF
>TRBD2|TRBV7-3|.|TRBJ2-1
TGTGCCAGCAGCTCTTTAGCGGGCCCTTACAATGAGCAGTTCTTC
CASSSLAGPYNEQFF
>.|TRBV18|.|TRBJ1-2
TGTGCCAGCTCACCAGGGGATGGCTACACCTTC
CASSPGDGYTF
>.|TRBV5-1|.|TRBJ1-2
TGCGCCAGTCGGGACACCCCAATGGATGGCTACACCTTC
CASRDTPMDGYTF
>.|TRBV2|.|TRBJ2-7
TGTGCCAGCGCACGAGGAGGTTACGAGCAGTACTTC
CASARGGYEQYF
>TRBD1|TRBV6-4|.|TRBJ1-4
TGTGCCAGCAGTGAATACCGCGGGACAGGGGGCGAAAAACTGTTTTTT
CASSEYRGTGGEKLFF
>.|TRBV19|few|TRBJ2-6
TGTGCCATCGGGACATCCAGCTCTGGGGCCAACGTCCTGACTTTC
CAIGTSSSGANVLTF
>.|TRBV5-1|.|TRBJ1-1
TGCGCCAGCAGCTTGGTCCCAGCGAACACTGAAGCTTTCTTT
CASSLVPANTEAFF
>.|TRBV20-1|.|TRBJ2-1
TGCAGTGCTCCTTACAATGAGCAGTTCTTC
CSAPYNEQFF
>.|TRBV30|.|TRBJ1-5
TGTGCCTGGACCGGCCAGGGCGATCAGCCCCAGCATTTT
CAWTGQGDQPQHF
>TRBD2|TRBV7-9|.|TRBJ2-1
TGTGCCAGCAGCCGCACACTAGCGGGAGCATACAATGAGCAGTTCTTC
CASSRTLAGAYNEQFF
>TRBD1|TRBV30|.|TRBJ1-2
TGTGCCTGGAGTCACCCAGGGGGCAATGGCTACACCTTC
CAWSHPGGNGYTF
>TRBD2|TRBV14|.|TRBJ2-5
TGTGCCAGCAGCCAATGGGCTAGCGGGGGCCAAGAGACCCAGTACTTC
CASSQWASGGQETQYF
>.|TRBV5-4|.|TRBJ1-1
TGTGCCAGCAGCTTGGCCGGAGGGGCGGACACTGAAGCTTTCTTT
CASSLAGGADTEAFF
>TRBD1|TRBV4-3|.|TRBJ2-3
TGCGCCAGCAGCCCGGGACAGGGGATTAGGGCAGATACGCAGTATTTT
CASSPGQGIRADTQYF
>.|TRBV29-1|.|TRBJ2-1
TGCAGCGTTGGGGGAGCGGACAATGAGCAGTTCTTC
CSVGGADNEQFF
>.|TRBV28|.|TRBJ2-7
TGTGCCAGCGGTTCCCGGGAGTACGAGCAGTACTTC
CASGSREYEQYF
>TRBD2|TRBV14|once|TRBJ2-5
TGTGCCAGCAGCCGAACGGGACTACTGGGGGAGACCCAGTACTTC
CASSRTGLLGETQYF
>.|TRBV4-1|.|TRBJ2-7
TGCGCCAGCAGCCAAGAGGCTTCTGCAGGATACAGCTCCTACGAGCAGTACTTC
CASSQEASAGYSSYEQYF
>.|TRBV30|once|TRBJ2-3
TGTGCCTGGAGTGTTGACTCCGGGGATACGCAGTATTTT
CAWSVDSGDTQYF